This TCR beta chain was recovered during a study of blood T cell repertoires in COVID-19. Study-level information: T cells, B-cell-depleted T cells, or PBMCs supplied cDNA or gDNA.

This CDR3 is 13 amino acids long. V was shortened by 4 bases and J by 1 base, with 8 bases between the two germline ends. In germline, CDR1 is SGHRS, CDR2 YFSETQ. In the original workflow: The authors estimated nucleated cell counts from reference gene primer amplification. Generated by immunoSEQ multiplex PCR, the TCRdb table keeps only in-frame clones and is missing some. V and J calls and clone size come straight from that table; D and trimming were deduced from the DNA. In the table there are over 200,000 clones, just over 85% of which are singletons. The receptor was derived from a man younger than 30 with active or convalescent COVID-19. Sequencing used peripheral blood. The chain has TRBV5-1 and TRBJ1-1; perhaps TRBD1 as D (5 bases). This CDR3 is CASSAGSNTEAFF. The CDR3 DNA sequence: TGCGCCAGCAGCGCAGGGTCGAACACTGAAGCTTTCTTT.